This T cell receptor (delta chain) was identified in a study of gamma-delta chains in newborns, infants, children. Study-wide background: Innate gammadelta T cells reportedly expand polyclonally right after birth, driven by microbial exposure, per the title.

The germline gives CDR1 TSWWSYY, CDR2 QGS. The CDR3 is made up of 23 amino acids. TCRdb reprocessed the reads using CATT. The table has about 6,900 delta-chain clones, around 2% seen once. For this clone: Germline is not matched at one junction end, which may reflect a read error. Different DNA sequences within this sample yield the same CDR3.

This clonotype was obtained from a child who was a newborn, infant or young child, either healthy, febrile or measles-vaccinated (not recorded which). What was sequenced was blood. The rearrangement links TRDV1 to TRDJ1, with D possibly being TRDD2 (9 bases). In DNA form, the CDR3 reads TGTGCCCTTGGGGAACTTCGGCCCTTCCTACGTAAGGGGGATATAGGGTACACCGATAAACTCATCTTT. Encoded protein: CALGELRPFLRKGDIGYTDKLIF.